This T cell receptor (beta chain) was documented in a study of cytomegalovirus exposure and HLA in healthy donors. Primers included in the PCR were 60 Vbeta and 13 Jbeta primers. How the authors handled the data: Counted up in a later analysis, unique TCR beta chains came to about 80 million, with around 9.9 million shared. Some clones are missing from TCRdb's copy, which holds only in-frame ones; the method was immunoSEQ multiplex PCR. V, J and clone size were drawn from that table, and D and trimming were deduced from the DNA. This table holds about 72,000 clones. On this clone itself: Its antigen remains unidentified.

Regarding the study as a whole: Later analysis indicated greater clonal expansion among HLA-associated TCR beta chains than among equally common other chains.

Germline V lookup: CDR1 MNHNS, CDR2 SASEGT. The CDR3 sequence is 14 residues long. With 6 bases clipped from V and 7 bases from J, the junction kept 9 bases outside the gene matches. The TCR sequence derives from a man aged 35-49 years in good health and CMV-seronegative. Sequencing was carried out using PBMCs. The rearrangement uses TRBV6-1 and TRBJ1-1, with TRBD1 matching over 9 bases. The chain's CDR3 is CASREGQGGNEAFF. The CDR3 nucleotides are TGTGCCAGCAGGGAGGGACAGGGCGGGAATGAAGCTTTCTTT.